These 2 T cell receptor beta chains were sequenced from one sample in a study of blood T cell repertoires in COVID-19. Sequencing used immunoSEQ multiplex PCR; TCRdb keeps in-frame clones, though not all of them. The profile shows tens of thousands of clones, approximately 88% of them singletons. Input material: peripheral blood. Receptor source: a man aged 65 to 79 with COVID-19, enrolled during active disease.

V is TRBV5-1 and J is TRBJ2-5, with 10 bases matching TRBD1. Germline V gives CDR1 SGHRS, CDR2 YFSETQ. J lost 4 bases, V lost 4 bases, and 4 bases had no gene match. The CDR3 contains 14 residues. The chain's CDR3 is CASSADRGRETQYF. The CDR3 DNA reads as TGCGCCAGCAGCGCCGACAGGGGGCGAGAGACCCAGTACTTC.

The V and J genes are TRBV10-3 and TRBJ1-1; D gene uncertain. Trimming took 0 bases from V and 0 from J, leaving 8 bases between them. Germline values: CDR1 ENHRY, CDR2 SYGVKD. The CDR3 is 15 residues long. CDR3 amino acids: CAISESMTLNTEAFF. In DNA form, the CDR3 reads TGTGCCATCAGTGAGTCGATGACTCTGAACACTGAAGCTTTCTTT.